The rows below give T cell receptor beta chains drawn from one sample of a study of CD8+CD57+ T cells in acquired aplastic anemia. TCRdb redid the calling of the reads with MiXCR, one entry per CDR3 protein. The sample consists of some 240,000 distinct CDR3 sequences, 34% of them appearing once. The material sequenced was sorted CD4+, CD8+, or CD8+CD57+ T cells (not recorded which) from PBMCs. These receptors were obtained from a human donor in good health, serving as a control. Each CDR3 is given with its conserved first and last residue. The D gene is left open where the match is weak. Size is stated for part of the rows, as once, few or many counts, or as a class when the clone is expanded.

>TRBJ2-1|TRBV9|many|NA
TGTGCCAGCAGCGTAGGAAACAATGAGCAGTTCTTC
CASSVGNNEQFF
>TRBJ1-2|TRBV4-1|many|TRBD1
TGCGCCAGCAGCCATGGGACAGGGGGCTATGGCTACACCTTC
CASSHGTGGYGYTF
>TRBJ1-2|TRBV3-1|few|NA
TGTGCCAGCAGCCAAGCTCACATAAACTATGGCTACACCTTC
CASSQAHINYGYTF
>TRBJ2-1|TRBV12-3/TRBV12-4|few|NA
TGTGCCAGCAGTTTCCGGGACTCACAGTTCTTC
CASSFRDSQFF
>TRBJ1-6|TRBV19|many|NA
TGTGCCAGTAGTTCCGAACGGGGTTCACCCCTCCACTTT
CASSSERGSPLHF
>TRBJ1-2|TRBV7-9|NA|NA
TGTGCCAGCAGCCCCGGGGAAGTTGCTGGAAACACCTTC
CASSPGEVAGNTF
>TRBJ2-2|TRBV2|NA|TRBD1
TGTGCCAGCAGATTGACAGGGGGTCCCGGGGAGCTGTTTTTT
CASRLTGGPGELFF
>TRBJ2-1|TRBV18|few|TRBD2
TGTGCCAGCTCACCACAACCAGCGGGGTACAATGAGCAGTTCTTC
CASSPQPAGYNEQFF
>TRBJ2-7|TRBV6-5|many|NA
TGTGCCAGCAGTTACTTTCAACAGGGATACGAGCAGTACTTC
CASSYFQQGYEQYF
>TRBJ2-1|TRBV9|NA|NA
TGTGCCAGCAGCGTACTGGGGGAATCCGGCTACAATGAGCAGTTCTTC
CASSVLGESGYNEQFF
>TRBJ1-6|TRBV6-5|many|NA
TGTGCCAGCAGTTACCCCAATTCACCCCTCCACTTT
CASSYPNSPLHF
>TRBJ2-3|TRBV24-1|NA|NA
TGTGCCACCAGTGACCGGGACAGCACAGATACGCAGTATTTT
CATSDRDSTDTQYF
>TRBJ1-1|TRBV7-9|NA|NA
TGTGCCAGCAGCTTATCCCCCCTGAACACTGAAGCTTTCTTT
CASSLSPLNTEAFF
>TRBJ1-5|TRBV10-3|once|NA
TGTGCCATCAGTGTTGACAGTCAGCAGCCCCAGCATTTT
CAISVDSQQPQHF
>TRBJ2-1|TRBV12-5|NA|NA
TGTGCTAGTGGTCTGTGGCGTGGGGGGGCTGGGAATGAGCAGTTCTTC
CASGLWRGGAGNEQFF
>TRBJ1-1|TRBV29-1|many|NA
TGCAGCGTTGATGATGGGAACACTGAAGCTTTCTTT
CSVDDGNTEAFF
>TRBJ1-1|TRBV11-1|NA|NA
TGTGCCAGCAGCTTAGGTCCTCAATTT
CASSLGPQF
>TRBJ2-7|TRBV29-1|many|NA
TGCAGCGCGGCTGGGGATGCCTACGAGCAGTACTTC
CSAAGDAYEQYF
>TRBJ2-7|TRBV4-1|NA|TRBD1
TGCGCCAGCAGCCAAGGAGAACGGACAGGCGTAGGGTACGAGCAGTACTTC
CASSQGERTGVGYEQYF
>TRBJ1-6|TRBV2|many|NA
TGTGCCAGCAACTCCCCTGGGAGTTCACCCCTCCACTTT
CASNSPGSSPLHF
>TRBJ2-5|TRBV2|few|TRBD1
TGTGCCAGCAGCGTGGGACAGGGTGAGACCCAGTACTTC
CASSVGQGETQYF
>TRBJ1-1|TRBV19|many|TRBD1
TGTGCCAGTAGCCGGGACAGATTTTCCGAAGCTTTCTTT
CASSRDRFSEAFF
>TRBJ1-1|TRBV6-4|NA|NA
TGTGCCAGCAATAGGGACACCGAGATCACTGAAGCTTTCTTT
CASNRDTEITEAFF
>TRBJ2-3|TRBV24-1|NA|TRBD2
TGTGCCACCAGTTCTCCGGGACTAGCTAGCTATGAGCAGTATTTT
CATSSPGLASYEQYF
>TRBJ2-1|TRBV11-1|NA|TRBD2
TGTGCCAGCAGCTTAGCGTGGGTGGCGGGGGGAACCTACAATGAGCAGTTCTTC
CASSLAWVAGGTYNEQFF
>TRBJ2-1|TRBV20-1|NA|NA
TGCAGTGCTAGAGGGCTCAGTGGCGACTCCTACAATGAGCAGTTCTTC
CSARGLSGDSYNEQFF
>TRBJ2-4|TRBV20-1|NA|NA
TGCAGTGCTAGGGGCGCCGACAGACCTAAAATCCTAGCCAAAAACACTCAGTACTTC
CSARGADRPKILAKNTQYF
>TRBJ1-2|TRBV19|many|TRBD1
TGTGCCAGTAGTACCTGGGACAGGAAGAGCTACACCTTC
CASSTWDRKSYTF
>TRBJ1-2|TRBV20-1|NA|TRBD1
TGCAGTGCTTTTCCGGGACAGGGGTCGGGAGGCTACACCTTC
CSAFPGQGSGGYTF
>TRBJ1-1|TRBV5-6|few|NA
TGTGCCAGCAGCCGAGTCCAGGGGCGAACTGAAGCTTTCTTT
CASSRVQGRTEAFF
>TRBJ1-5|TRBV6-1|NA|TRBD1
TGTGCCAGCAGCGAGCGCGGGACAGCCAACAATCAGCCCCAGCATTTT
CASSERGTANNQPQHF
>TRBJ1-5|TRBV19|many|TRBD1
TGTGCCAGTAGCAACGCCGGGACAGGGGGTCAGCCCCAGCATTTT
CASSNAGTGGQPQHF
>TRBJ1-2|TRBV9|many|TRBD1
TGTGCCAGCAGCGGTTTTACAGGGGTCTATGGCTACACCTTC
CASSGFTGVYGYTF
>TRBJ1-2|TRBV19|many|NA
TGTGCCAGTAGTCGAAACAGGGATCGTATCTATGGCTACACCTTC
CASSRNRDRIYGYTF
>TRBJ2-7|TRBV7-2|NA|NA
TGTGCCAGCAGTCTCAATCCGGCGGGGTCCTACGAGCAGTACTTC
CASSLNPAGSYEQYF
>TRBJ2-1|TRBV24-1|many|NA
TGTGCCACCAGTGAGAGGGTCGGCTCCTACAATGAGCAGTTCTTC
CATSERVGSYNEQFF
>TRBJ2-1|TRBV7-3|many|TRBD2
TGTGCCAGCAGCTTAAGACTAGCGAACTACAATGAGCAGTTCTTC
CASSLRLANYNEQFF
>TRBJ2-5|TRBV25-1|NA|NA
TGTGCCAGCCAAGATACGTCGACTGCTAAAGAGACCCAGTACTTC
CASQDTSTAKETQYF
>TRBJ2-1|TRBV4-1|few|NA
TGCGCCAGCAGCCAAGATAGGGTACTTCGAGGATACAATGAGCAGTTCTTC
CASSQDRVLRGYNEQFF
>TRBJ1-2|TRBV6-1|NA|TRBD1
TGTGCCACCAGTGATGCCGGAGGGGGCCAGGGCTACACCTTC
CATSDAGGGQGYTF
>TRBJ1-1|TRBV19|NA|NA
TGTGCCAGTAGTTTGATGAAGGGAGGCACTGAAGCTTTCTTT
CASSLMKGGTEAFF
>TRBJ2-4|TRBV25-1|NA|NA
TGTGCCAGCAGTTTGGGCTCCCTTCCCCCGAAAAACATTCAGTACTTC
CASSLGSLPPKNIQYF
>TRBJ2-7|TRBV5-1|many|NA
TGCGCCAGCAGCCGGACAGCCGATTCCTACGAGCAGTACTTC
CASSRTADSYEQYF
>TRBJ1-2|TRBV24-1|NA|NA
TGTGCCAGTCGTAAGGGGGGCCTTAACTATGGCTACACCTTC
CASRKGGLNYGYTF
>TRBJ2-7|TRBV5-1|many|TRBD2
TGCGCCAGCAGCTCCTGGACTAGCGACTACGAGCAGTACTTC
CASSSWTSDYEQYF
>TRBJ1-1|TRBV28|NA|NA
TGTGCCAGCAGTTTGAAGGGTGGGGGTACTTTTGAAGCTTTCTTT
CASSLKGGGTFEAFF
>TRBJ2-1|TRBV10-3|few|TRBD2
TGTGCCATCTGTGATAGCGGGGGTGTAGTCAATGAGCAGTTCTTC
CAICDSGGVVNEQFF
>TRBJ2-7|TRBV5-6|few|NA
TGTGCCAGCAGCTCTTGGTGGGGGAGCTCCTACGAGCAGTACTTC
CASSSWWGSSYEQYF
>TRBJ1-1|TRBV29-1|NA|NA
TGCAGCGTGACAGCGATACACAACACTGAAGCTTTCTTT
CSVTAIHNTEAFF
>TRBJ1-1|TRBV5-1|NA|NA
TGCGCCAGCGCCTCGGGCGGGGGACTTAACACTGAAGCTTTCTTT
CASASGGGLNTEAFF
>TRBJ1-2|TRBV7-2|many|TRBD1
TGTGCCAGCAGCTTAGAGGGACAGGGGGTTGGCTACACCTTC
CASSLEGQGVGYTF
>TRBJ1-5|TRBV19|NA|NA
TGTGCCAGTCGACAGAGAGATCAGCCCCAGCATTTT
CASRQRDQPQHF
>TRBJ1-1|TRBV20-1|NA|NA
TGCAGTGCTAGGGGCGGCGAGTTCCTCACTGAAGCTTTCTTT
CSARGGEFLTEAFF
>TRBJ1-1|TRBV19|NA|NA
TGTGCCAGTATGGGGCAATGGAGGGAAGCTTTCTTT
CASMGQWREAFF
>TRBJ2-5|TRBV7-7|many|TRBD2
TGTGCCAGCAGCAACGGACTAGCGGGTCAAGAGCCCCAGTACTTC
CASSNGLAGQEPQYF
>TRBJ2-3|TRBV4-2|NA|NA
TGTGCCAGCGGCCAACGTGAGGTGGGGCGGGCAGATACGCAGTATTTT
CASGQREVGRADTQYF